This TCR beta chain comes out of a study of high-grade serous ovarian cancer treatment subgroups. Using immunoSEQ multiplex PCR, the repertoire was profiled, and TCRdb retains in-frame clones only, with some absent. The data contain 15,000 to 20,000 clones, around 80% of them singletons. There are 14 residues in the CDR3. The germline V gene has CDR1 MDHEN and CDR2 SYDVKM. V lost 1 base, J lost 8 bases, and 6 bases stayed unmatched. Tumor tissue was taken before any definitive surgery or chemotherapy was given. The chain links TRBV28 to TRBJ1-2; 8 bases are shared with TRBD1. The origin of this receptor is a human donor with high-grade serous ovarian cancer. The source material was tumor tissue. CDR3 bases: TGTGCCAGCAGTTTATTGCAGGGGGCTTGGGGCTACACCTTC. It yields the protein CASSLLQGAWGYTF.